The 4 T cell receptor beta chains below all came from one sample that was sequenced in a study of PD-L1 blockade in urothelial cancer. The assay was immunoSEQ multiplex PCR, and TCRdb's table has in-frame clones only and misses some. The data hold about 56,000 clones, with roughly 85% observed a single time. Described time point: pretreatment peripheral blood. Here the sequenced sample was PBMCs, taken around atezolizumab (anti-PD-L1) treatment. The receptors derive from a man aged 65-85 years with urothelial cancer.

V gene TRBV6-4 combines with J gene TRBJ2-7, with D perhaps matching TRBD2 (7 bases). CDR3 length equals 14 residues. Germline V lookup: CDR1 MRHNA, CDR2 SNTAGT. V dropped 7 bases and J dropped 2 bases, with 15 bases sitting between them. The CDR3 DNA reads TGTGCCAGCACCCGACGGGGGGCGGCCTACGAGCAGTACTTC. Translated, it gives CASTRRGAAYEQYF.

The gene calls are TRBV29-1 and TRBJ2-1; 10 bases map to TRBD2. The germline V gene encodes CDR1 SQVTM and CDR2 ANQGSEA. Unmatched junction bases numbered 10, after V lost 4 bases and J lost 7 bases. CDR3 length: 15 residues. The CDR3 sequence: CSVAEAGGIRNEQFF. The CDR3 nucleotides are TGCAGCGTTGCCGAAGCGGGAGGGATAAGGAATGAGCAGTTCTTC.

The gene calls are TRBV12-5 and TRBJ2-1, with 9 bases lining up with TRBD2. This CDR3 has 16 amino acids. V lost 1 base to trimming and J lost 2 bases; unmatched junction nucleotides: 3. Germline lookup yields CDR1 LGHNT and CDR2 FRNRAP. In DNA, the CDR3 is TGTGCTAGTGGTTTGGGTGCGGGAGGGACCTACAATGAGCAGTTCTTC. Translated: CASGLGAGGTYNEQFF.

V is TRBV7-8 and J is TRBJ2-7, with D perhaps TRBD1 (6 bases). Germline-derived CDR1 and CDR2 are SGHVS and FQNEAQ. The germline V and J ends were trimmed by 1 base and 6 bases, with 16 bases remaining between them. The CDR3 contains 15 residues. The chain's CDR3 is CASSLGFGTTAEQYF. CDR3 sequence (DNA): TGTGCCAGCAGCTTAGGCTTTGGGACAACAGCCGAGCAGTACTTC.